Below are 13 T cell receptor beta chains sequenced from a single sample in a study of OX40 agonist ivuxolimab in advanced cancers. Repertoires were generated with immunoSEQ multiplex PCR, while TCRdb's copy carries only in-frame clones and drops some. There are around 99,000 clones in the sample; nearly 90% occur only once, and about 0.16% lies in the top ten. Source: CD4+ or CD8+ T cells sorted from blood, taken in a trial of the OX40 agonist ivuxolimab. The receptors were gathered from an adult with an advanced solid tumor such as melanoma, head and neck, liver or kidney cancer.

The chain recombines TRBV4-2 with TRBJ2-3; 7 nucleotides align to TRBD2. V gave up 1 base and J gave up 0 bases; unmatched junction bases: 7. This CDR3 spans 17 amino acids. Germline lookup yields CDR1 LGHNA and CDR2 YNFKEQ. The CDR3 is CASSQAPSGSSTDTQYF. The CDR3 DNA sequence: TGTGCCAGCAGCCAAGCACCTAGCGGTTCTAGCACAGATACGCAGTATTTT.

The chain uses TRBV15 and TRBJ1-4; D not certain. Per germline, CDR1 LNHNV and CDR2 YYDKDF (reference sequence). This CDR3 contains 11 residues. V dropped 8 bases and J dropped 5 bases, with 6 bases sitting between them. CDR3 in DNA: TGTGCCACCGGACTAAATGAAAAACTGTTTTTT. Protein: CATGLNEKLFF.

This sequence joins TRBV5-1 and TRBJ2-4, with 7 bases that match TRBD1. CDR1 is SGHRS and CDR2 is YFSETQ in the germline V gene. The junction had 10 bases not matched to a gene; V was cut back by 4 bases and J by 3 bases. The CDR3 totals 16 residues. CDR3 loop: CASSPETGLIKNIQYF. CDR3 in DNA: TGCGCCAGCAGCCCAGAGACAGGGCTGATCAAAAACATTCAGTACTTC.

The chain recombines TRBV19 with TRBJ1-5; D is perhaps TRBD1 (6 bases). CDR3 length: 17 residues. Germline loops: CDR1 LNHDA, CDR2 SQIVND (reference sequence). Between the trimmed V and J ends, which lost 2 bases and 2 bases, there was a span of 16 bases. The CDR3 DNA is TGTGCCAGTAGTATAATTGCCCCAGGGGTCGGCAATCAGCCCCAGCATTTT. This translates into CASSIIAPGVGNQPQHF.

The chain links TRBV19 to TRBJ2-2; no clear D gene. The germline V and J ends were trimmed by 5 bases and 4 bases, with 8 bases remaining between them. The CDR3 is made up of 13 amino acids. CDR1 LNHDA and CDR2 SQIVND come from the germline V gene (reference sequence). This CDR3 is CASSWVFTGELFF. The DNA for the CDR3 is TGTGCCAGTAGTTGGGTCTTCACCGGGGAGCTGTTTTTT.

The rearrangement joins TRBV12-5 to TRBJ1-1; perhaps TRBD1 as D (6 bases). This CDR3 region has 15 residues. V gave up 6 bases and J gave up 0 bases, with 14 bases separating them. Germline V gene data show CDR1 as LGHNT and CDR2 as FRNRAP. The CDR3 DNA follows: TGTGCTAGTGGCCAAACCAGGGGCATGAACACTGAAGCTTTCTTT. Protein product: CASGQTRGMNTEAFF.

This clone appeared a few times. The V gene is TRBV4-2, the J gene TRBJ1-6; D is perhaps TRBD1 (6 bases). Germline CDR1 is LGHNA and CDR2 is YNFKEQ. Deletions cut 4 bases from V and 5 bases from J, with 12 bases between. This CDR3 has 15 residues. This CDR3 reads CASSPETGNNSPLHF. In nucleotides, the CDR3 is TGTGCCAGCAGCCCGGAAACAGGGAATAATTCACCCCTCCACTTT.

The CDR3 coding sequence is TGTGCCAGCAATGCCTGGAGGGGAAATTTTCGTGGTGAAGCTTTCTTT. Residues: CASNAWRGNFRGEAFF. The chain joins TRBV28 to TRBJ1-1; possible D gene TRBD1, 5 bases. Germline V CDR1 and CDR2: MDHEN, SYDVKM. Trimming took 7 bases from V and 7 from J, leaving 25 bases between them. There are 16 residues in the CDR3. The entire variable domain, with the rest obtained from reference TRBV28 and TRBJ1-1, is as follows: DVKVTQSSRYLVKRTGEKVFLECVQDMDHENMFWYRQDPGLGLRLIYFSYDVKMKEKGDIPEGYSVSREKKERFSLILESASTNQTSMYLCASNAWRGNFRGEAFFGQGTRLTVV.

The chain couples TRBV28 to TRBJ1-3; TRBD1 might be the D (5 bases). The V gene's germline CDR1 is MDHEN and CDR2 SYDVKM. Trimming left V 5 bases short and J 5 bases short, with 16 bases between. This CDR3 comprises 15 residues. CDR3 nucleotide sequence: TGTGCCAGCAGTGGGGCCGGGACGATACGAAACACCATATATTTT. The encoded protein is CASSGAGTIRNTIYF. The full variable domain, with the rest looked up from reference TRBV28 and TRBJ1-3, is DVKVTQSSRYLVKRTGEKVFLECVQDMDHENMFWYRQDPGLGLRLIYFSYDVKMKEKGDIPEGYSVSREKKERFSLILESASTNQTSMYLCASSGAGTIRNTIYFGEGSWLTVV.

The J gene is TRBJ2-1, the V gene TRBV4-1; 8 nucleotides match TRBD2. The trim removed 1 base at V and 4 bases at J, leaving 9 bases unmatched. This CDR3 contains 17 residues. The germline CDR1 and CDR2 sequences are MGHRA and YSYEKL. The CDR3 reads CASSQVSGGAQYNEQFF. For the CDR3, the DNA is TGCGCCAGCAGCCAAGTGAGCGGGGGCGCCCAGTACAATGAGCAGTTCTTC.

This chain links TRBV6-1 with TRBJ2-1, with TRBD2 matching 7 bases. The CDR3 length is 15 residues. Germline trimming cut 5 bases from V and 5 bases from J; bases unmatched to any gene: 9. Germline values: CDR1 MNHNS, CDR2 SASEGT. The CDR3 here is CASSQGLRTDNEQFF. In DNA form, the CDR3 reads TGTGCCAGCAGTCAGGGACTACGGACGGACAATGAGCAGTTCTTC.

The chain couples TRBV7-6 to TRBJ2-1, with D possibly being TRBD1 or TRBD2 (7 bases each). This CDR3 comprises 15 residues. CDR1 is SGHVS, CDR2 FNYEAQ, per germline. V was pared by 5 bases and J by 7 bases, with 18 bases between. In nucleotides, the CDR3 is TGTGCCAGCAGCAGGTCCGGGCAGGGGGGGAATGAGCAGTTCTTC. It codes for CASSRSGQGGNEQFF.

This clone occurred once. The chain is built from TRBV5-8 and TRBJ2-2; D is unclear. With 0 bases removed from V and 3 bases from J, the gap between germline ends came to 3 bases. This CDR3 has 13 amino acids. CDR1 and CDR2 (germline): SGHTS, YDEGEE. The CDR3 coding sequence is TGTGCCAGCAGCTTGGGGTACACCGGGGAGCTGTTTTTT. The encoded protein is CASSLGYTGELFF.